This T cell receptor (beta chain) appears in the sequencing data of a study of shared clonotypes between healthy human individuals (dated by TCRdb to the early 2020s). With respect to the entire study: The cohort included three men and a couple of women between 18 and 49 years of age. For each donor, CD4 naive and CD4 memory were each given three plates, CD8 naive was given two plates, and CD8 memory was given one plate. Blood TCR repertoires of roughly 5 healthy adults were deeply sequenced to estimate repertoire size and the extent of clonotype sharing between individuals. Different laboratories and diverse techniques were used to prepare libraries and sequence TCR repertoires, to increase sequencing depth and limit assay-specific biases. Leukapheresis yielded between about 0.94 and 10 billion PBMCs per donor. Beyond this particular receptor, the publication reports: Rarefaction of sorted-subset datasets indicated incomplete sequencing despite the large sequencing depth. Pairwise subsampling indicated that sequencing depth was expected to affect the degree of clonotype sharing among donors. Naive subsets generally had larger estimated clonotype richness than memory subsets did. Sampling was restricted to blood, and TCR repertoires in tissues likely differ from the TCR repertoires found in blood. The genetic and exposure-history diversity represented was limited by the small number of donors. Clonotypes shared by all four sorted-subset donors showed higher generation probabilities than non-shared clonotypes. When a handful of donors were compared, the shared fraction of clonotypes was roughly 5% for naive CD4, around 3.5% for naive CD8, 2.3% for memory CD4, and roughly 0.43% for memory CD8.

The CDR3, from cysteine to phenylalanine, totals 14 residues. The retained sequence is limited to the CDR3, 42 bases, with the frame set at the first base. The junction carries 12 bases between V and J, which are trimmed by 0 bases and 6 bases respectively. CDR1 and CDR2 are read off the germline V gene as SGHDT and YYEEEE. On this clone: The antigen it recognizes is unknown. Qualities for individual bases were not recorded, and no much larger clone is one base off.

The donors were healthy, HIV-negative adults who had no recently reported acute infections or vaccinations. Every donor was a Caucasian adult living in Nashville, Tennessee, USA. Magnetic negative selection was used to enrich CD4+ T cells, after which naive cells were positively selected on CD45RA and the negative fraction became the memory subset. Blood was collected by leukapheresis, and PBMCs were isolated by Ficoll-Histopaque density gradient centrifugation and then cryopreserved in liquid nitrogen vapor phase. Analytical flow cytometry was used to check the purity and quantity of each magnetically sorted T cell population. Each sorted fraction had its genomic DNA isolated and then quantified by UV absorbance on a Nanodrop 2000c. TCR CDR3 regions were amplified from genomic DNA by multiplex PCR using the deep immunoSEQ assay. Genomic DNA extracted from each cell subset was distributed evenly over all wells of several immunoSEQ 96-well plates, and each plate served as one replicate. For sorted subsets, approximately 190 ng of genomic DNA, equivalent to some 33,000 T cell genomes, went into each replicate PCR. Purified libraries were measured with a Qubit 3.0 fluorometer, size-checked on a Bioanalyzer 2100, and measured again with the KAPA Library Quantification kit. A separate single-read 150-cycle Illumina NextSeq 550 flow cell was used to sequence each immunoSEQ 96-well plate. The authors processed their data as follows. Because only junctional sequences without quality scores were contained in the immunoSEQ output, filtering matching that applied to full-length reads could not be performed. To assign V/J genes and CDR3, sequences were annotated using PyIR, a Python wrapper for IgBLAST v1.9, with IMGT germline references. Reads with weak V/J assignments (E-value above 1e-6), missing CDR3, stop codons, out-of-frame junctions, or ambiguous translated residues were removed. V3J clonotypes were defined by identical inferred V gene, J gene, and CDR3 amino acid sequence. The percentage overlap between two repertoires was calculated by dividing the number of shared unique clonotypes by the size of the smaller repertoire. Repertoire richness was assessed with RTK rarefaction, the Chao1 estimator, and Recon v2.1 estimates of unobserved clonotypes. Generation probabilities were computed with OLGA for all TCRbeta clonotypes obtained by the gDNA method from several donors. Sourced from immuneACCESS, this table was stored by TCRdb with only in-frame sequences that have V and J called. A share of the clones is absent; for the studies checked, an unresolved V gene accounts for under half, and the remainder has no known explanation. The V and J calls and clone size are taken from that table; D and trimming were inferred from the DNA. The sample contains 2 million to 2.5 million clones, 90% to 95% of them found a single time. The top ten clonotypes cover approximately 0.4% of the sample.

Sequencing input: naive CD4+ T cells from PBMCs. The sample's cell subset or site label, in plain terms: CD45RA+ positively selected. The rearrangement joined TRBV5-6 to TRBJ1-1; the D segment cannot be called with confidence. The TCR was taken from a man aged 18 to 29 in good health. Some clones in this sample may be carry-over from other donors' samples. The CDR3 reads CASSLGVRRAEAFF. The sequenced DNA is TGTGCCAGCAGCTTGGGTGTCCGCAGAGCTGAAGCTTTCTTT.